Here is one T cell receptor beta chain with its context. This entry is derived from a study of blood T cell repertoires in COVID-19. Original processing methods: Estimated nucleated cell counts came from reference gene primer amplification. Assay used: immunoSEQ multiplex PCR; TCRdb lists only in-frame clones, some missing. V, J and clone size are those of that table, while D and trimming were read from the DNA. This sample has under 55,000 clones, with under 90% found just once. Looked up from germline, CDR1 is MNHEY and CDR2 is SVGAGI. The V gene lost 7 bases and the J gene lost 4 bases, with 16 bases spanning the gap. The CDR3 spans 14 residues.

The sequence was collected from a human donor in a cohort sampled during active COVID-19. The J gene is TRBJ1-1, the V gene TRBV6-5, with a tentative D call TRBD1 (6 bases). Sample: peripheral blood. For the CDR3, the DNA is TGTGCCAGCAACCCGGGGGGCTTCACCACTGAAGCTTTCTTT. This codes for CASNPGGFTTEAFF.